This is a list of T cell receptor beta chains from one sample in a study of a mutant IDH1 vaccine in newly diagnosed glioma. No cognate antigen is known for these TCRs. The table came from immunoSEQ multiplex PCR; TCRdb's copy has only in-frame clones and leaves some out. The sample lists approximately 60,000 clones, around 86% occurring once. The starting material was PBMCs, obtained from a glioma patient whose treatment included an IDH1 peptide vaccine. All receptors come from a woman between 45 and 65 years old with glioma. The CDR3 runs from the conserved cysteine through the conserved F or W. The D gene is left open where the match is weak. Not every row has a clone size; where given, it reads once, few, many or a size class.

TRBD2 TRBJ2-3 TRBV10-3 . TGTGCCATAGGACTAGCGGGGGGGCCGGTTTCAGATACGCAGTATTTT CAIGLAGGPVSDTQYF
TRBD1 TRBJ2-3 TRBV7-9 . TGTGCCAGCAGCTACGACAGGGGGCCAGATACGCAGTATTTT CASSYDRGPDTQYF
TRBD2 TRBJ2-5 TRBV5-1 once TGCGCCAGCAGCGGCGGACTAGTGGAGGAAACCCAGTACTTC CASSGGLVEETQYF
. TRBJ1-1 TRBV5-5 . TGTGCCAGCAGCTTGTGGGGGGAGAACACTGAAGCTTTCTTT CASSLWGENTEAFF
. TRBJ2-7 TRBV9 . TGTGCCAGCAGCGTAGGCTCCTCCTACGAGCAGTACTTC CASSVGSSYEQYF
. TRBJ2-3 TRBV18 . TGTGCCAGCTCACCCTGGGGTTCAGATACGCAGTATTTT CASSPWGSDTQYF
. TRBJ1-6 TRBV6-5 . TGTGCCAGCACTAGGGGAGGTCTCTATAATTCACCCCTCCACTTT CASTRGGLYNSPLHF
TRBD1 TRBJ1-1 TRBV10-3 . TGTGCCATCACTCAAGGACAGGGGAACACTGAAGCTTTCTTT CAITQGQGNTEAFF
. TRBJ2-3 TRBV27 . TGTGCCAGCAGTTTTAGGGGGGACACAGATACGCAGTATTTT CASSFRGDTDTQYF
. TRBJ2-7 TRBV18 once TGTGCCAGCTCCCCCGGGAAGCGGACCTACGAGCAGTACTTC CASSPGKRTYEQYF
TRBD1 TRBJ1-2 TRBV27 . TGTGCCAGCAGTTTTTCGGTCAAAGGGGGCGGGGATGGCTACACCTTC CASSFSVKGGGDGYTF
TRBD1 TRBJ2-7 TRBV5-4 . TGTGCCAGCAGCCCCGGACAGGGGCAAAGAGAGCAGTACTTC CASSPGQGQREQYF
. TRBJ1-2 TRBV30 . TGTGCCTGGAGTCTCAGGGGCGGTGGCTACACCTTC CAWSLRGGGYTF
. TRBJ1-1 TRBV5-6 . TGTGCCAGCAGCTTGTCGGGAACTGAAGCTTTCTTT CASSLSGTEAFF
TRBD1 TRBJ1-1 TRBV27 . TGTGCCAGCAGTCCATCCTACAGGGGGCGGTACACTGAAGCTTTCTTT CASSPSYRGRYTEAFF
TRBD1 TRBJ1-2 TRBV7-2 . TGTGCCAGCAGCCTAGCGGGGACAGGGGTAGAGGGCTACACCTTC CASSLAGTGVEGYTF
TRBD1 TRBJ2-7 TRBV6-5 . TGTGCCAGCAGACGAACCGGGACAGGGATCGAGCAGTACTTC CASRRTGTGIEQYF
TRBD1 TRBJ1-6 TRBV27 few TGTGCCAGCAGTCCCCGCCCGACAGGGCCTTTCCACTTT CASSPRPTGPFHF
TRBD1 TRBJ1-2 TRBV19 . TGTGCCAGTAGTATAGCCCAGACAGGGTATGGCTACACCTTC CASSIAQTGYGYTF
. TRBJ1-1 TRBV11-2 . TGTGCCAGCAGCTTAAATCAGGACACTGAAGCTTTCTTT CASSLNQDTEAFF
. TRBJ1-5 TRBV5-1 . TGCGCCAGCAGTTTGGGACCGCAAGGGGGAAATCAGCCCCAGCATTTT CASSLGPQGGNQPQHF
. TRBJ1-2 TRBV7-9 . TGTGCCAGCAGCTTACTGACAGTTATCTATGGCTACACCTTC CASSLLTVIYGYTF
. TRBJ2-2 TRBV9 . TGTGCCAGCACCCCTGGAGCTAAACTGAACACCGGGGAGCTGTTTTTT CASTPGAKLNTGELFF
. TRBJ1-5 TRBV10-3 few TGTGCCATCAGTGAGTCGTCAGGGGATCAGCCCCAGCATTTT CAISESSGDQPQHF
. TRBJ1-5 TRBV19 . TGTGCCAGTAGTTACGGGGGACCCAATCAGCCCCAGCATTTT CASSYGGPNQPQHF
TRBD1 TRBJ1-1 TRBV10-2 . TGCGCCAGCAGACAGGGGATGAACACTGAAGCTTTCTTT CASRQGMNTEAFF
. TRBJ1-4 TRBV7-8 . TGTGCCAGCAGCTTTATTGCTAATGAAAAACTGTTTTTT CASSFIANEKLFF
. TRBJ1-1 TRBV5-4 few TGTGCCAGCAGCTTGGCGCTCAGGGGTGAAGCTTTCTTT CASSLALRGEAFF
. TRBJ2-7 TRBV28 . TGTGCCAGCAGCCGAGCCGGGACAAATCGGGACGAGCAGTACTTC CASSRAGTNRDEQYF
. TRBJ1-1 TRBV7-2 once TGTGCCAGCAGCCCCGGGGACTTGAACACTGAAGCTTTCTTT CASSPGDLNTEAFF
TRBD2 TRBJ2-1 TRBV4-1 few TGCGCCAGCAGCCGCAGGACTAGGAACAATGAGCAGTTCTTC CASSRRTRNNEQFF
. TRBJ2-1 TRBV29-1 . TGCAGCGTTGCACTTCTATACAATGAGCAGTTCTTC CSVALLYNEQFF
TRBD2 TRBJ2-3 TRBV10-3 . TGTGCCACCCGACTAGCGGGGTCCTCACCTAGCACAGATACGCAGTATTTT CATRLAGSSPSTDTQYF
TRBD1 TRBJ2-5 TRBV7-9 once TGTGCCAGCAGTCGCGGGACAGGGGATAGTGAGACCCAGTACTTC CASSRGTGDSETQYF
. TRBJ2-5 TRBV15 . TGTGCCACCGTACCGGGGCCTGGGGAGACCCAGTACTTC CATVPGPGETQYF
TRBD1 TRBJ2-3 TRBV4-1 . TGCGCCAGCAGCTTAGGACAGGGGGATACCAGAGATACGCAGTATTTT CASSLGQGDTRDTQYF
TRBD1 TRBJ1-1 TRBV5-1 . TGCGCCAGCAGCTCGGACAGGGTGGCAGCTTTCTTT CASSSDRVAAFF
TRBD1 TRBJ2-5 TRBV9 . TGTGCCAGCAGCGTAGGGACAGGCTACACAGAGACCCAGTACTTC CASSVGTGYTETQYF
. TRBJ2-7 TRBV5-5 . TGTGCCAGCAGCATATGGGGGGCCTACGAGCAGTACTTC CASSIWGAYEQYF